This passage covers 28 T cell receptor beta chains from one sample sequenced in a study of low-dose radiotherapy and immunotherapy resistance in tumors (dated by TCRdb to the early 2020s). Superscript III and a set of TRAV- and TRBV-specific primers were used to synthesize first-strand cDNA, so that both TCRalpha and TCRbeta chains were covered. TCRs were amplified with Phusion for roughly 20 PCR cycles using a constant-region primer together with the adapter attached to the V primers. TCRdb trimmed the raw reads at Q25, called clones with MiXCR and kept productive beta chains. Each CDR3 protein appears once, grouped with its most common genes and DNA. This sample has approximately 9,000 distinct CDR3 sequences in its table, and about 70% of those were observed once. 6% to 7% of the sample comes from the top ten. Every receptor here comes from a human donor with advanced metastatic prostate, ovarian, gallbladder or colorectal cancer (not recorded which). This table probably holds off-target reads from a library built for another chain.

V is TRBV3-1 and J is TRBJ2-1; 8 bases map to TRBD2. The CDR3 covers 18 residues. CDR1 is LGHDT and CDR2 is YNNKEL in the germline V gene (reference sequence). Trimming cost V 3 bases and J 8 bases; bases outside gene matches: 18. The CDR3 bases are TGTGCCAGCAGCCAGAGGGGGTTTAGCGGGATGGTTATGGATGAGCAGTTCTTC. Its translation is CASSQRGFSGMVMDEQFF.

This clonotype has only one observation. The rearrangement links TRBV5-1 to TRBJ1-1; D remains ambiguous. The CDR3 is made up of 13 amino acids. Trimming shortened V by 0 bases and J by 8 bases, and 11 bases separated the two germline ends. From germline, CDR1 is SGHRS and CDR2 YFSETQ. The CDR3 region has the DNA TGCGCCAGCAGCTTGGCCAAGGCCAGCGAAGCTTTCTTT. Its protein product is CASSLAKASEAFF.

The CDR3 bases are TGTGCCAGCAGCTTTTCTGTTAGCGGGGGGCGGACAGGTAGTACGCAGTATTTT. Translation: CASSFSVSGGRTGSTQYF. The rearrangement joins TRBV7-2 to TRBJ2-3; 10 bases are a match to TRBD2. Germline V gene data show CDR1 as SGHTA and CDR2 as FQGNSA. The CDR3 has 18 amino acids. Trimming took 3 bases from V and 8 from J; bases not matched to a gene: 17.

The chain employs TRBV12-2 and TRBJ1-1; the DNA was not used to check the table's D call, TRBD1. TRBV12-2 is deemed a pseudogene. The CDR3 is 15 amino acids. CDR3 sequence: CASRWDRGRRTEAFF. CDR3 sequence (DNA): TGTGCAAGTCGCTGGGACAGGGGACGTAGGACTGAAGCTTTCTTT.

Here the CDR3 DNA reads TGTGCCAGCAGTTCCCAGGCGGGGAGCTCCTACGAGCAGTACTTC. Protein sequence: CASSSQAGSSYEQYF. This chain uses TRBV6-2 or TRBV6-3 with TRBJ2-7, with D possibly matching TRBD2 (6 bases). Germline-derived CDR1 and CDR2 are MNHEY and SVGEGT. Trimming stripped 4 bases from V and 0 bases from J, with 13 bases between. CDR3 length: 15 amino acids.

The chain recombines TRBV7-9 with TRBJ2-4; a possible D gene is TRBD1 (5 bases). Germline V CDR1 and CDR2: SEHNR, FQNEAQ (reference sequence). The CDR3 contains 13 residues. Trimming removed 3 bases at V and 7 bases at J, with 10 bases between. The CDR3 protein is CASSLTVGNIQYF. CDR3 DNA: TGTGCCAGCAGCTTGACAGTTGGGAACATTCAGTACTTC. Full variable domain (rest looked up from reference TRBV7-9 and TRBJ2-4): DTGVSQNPRHKITKRGQNVTFRCDPISEHNRLYWYRQTLGQGPEFLTYFQNEAQLEKSRLLSDRFSAERPKGSFSTLEIQRTEQGDSAMYLCASSLTVGNIQYFGAGTRLSVL.

This clonotype was seen only a few times. V is TRBV4-1 and J is TRBJ2-5, with D unclear. Trimming took 0 bases from V and 7 from J, leaving 15 bases between them. Germline V gene data show CDR1 as MGHRA and CDR2 as YSYEKL. The CDR3 loop spans 15 amino acids. This chain's CDR3 is CASSQDLASSRTQYF. CDR3 nucleotide sequence: TGCGCCAGCAGCCAAGACCTGGCCAGTTCGAGGACCCAGTACTTC.

V usage is TRBV10-3 and J usage is TRBJ1-2, with D maybe TRBD1 (5 bases). Germline loops: CDR1 ENHRY, CDR2 SYGVKD. With 5 bases removed from V and 3 bases from J, the gap between germline ends came to 13 bases. The CDR3 extends over 14 amino acids. CDR3 residues: CAISTPGRDYGYTF. The CDR3 DNA reads TGTGCCATCAGTACTCCGGGGCGCGACTATGGCTACACCTTC.

This clonotype was counted a few times. The chain uses TRBV5-1 and TRBJ2-3; TRBD2 agrees at 8 bases. The CDR3 covers 16 residues. Germline CDR1 is SGHRS and CDR2 is YFSETQ. J gave up 2 bases and V 3 bases, and 8 bases lay outside the gene matches. This CDR3 is CASSSGGGRHTDTQYF. CDR3 DNA sequence: TGCGCCAGCAGCTCAGGCGGGGGGCGACACACAGATACGCAGTATTTT.

This sequence joins TRBV28 and TRBJ1-5; D is perhaps TRBD1 (6 bases). CDR3 length: 18 residues. Germline CDR1 reads MDHEN; CDR2 reads SYDVKM. The V end was cut by 2 bases, the J end by 2 bases, with 19 bases between. The CDR3 nucleotides are TGTGCCAGCAGTTTACCTAGAGCGGGGGCGAGGGGCAATCAGCCCCAGCATTTT. It is translated as CASSLPRAGARGNQPQHF. Together with reference TRBV28 and TRBJ1-5, the CDR3 gives the full variable domain: DVKVTQSSRYLVKRTGEKVFLECVQDMDHENMFWYRQDPGLGLRLIYFSYDVKMKEKGDIPEGYSVSREKKERFSLILESASTNQTSMYLCASSLPRAGARGNQPQHFGDGTRLSIL.

The gene calls are TRBV4-2 and TRBJ1-5; D is perhaps TRBD1 (5 bases). The CDR3 runs 13 residues. Germline CDR1 reads LGHNA; CDR2 reads YNFKEQ. Trimming shortened V by 0 bases and J by 7 bases, and 7 bases separated the two germline ends. CDR3 DNA: TGTGCCAGCAGCCAAGACGGGGGGCAGCCCCAGCATTTT. Translating it yields CASSQDGGQPQHF.

The V and J genes are TRBV11-2 and TRBJ1-4; D uncertain. Between the trimmed V and J ends, which lost 5 bases and 5 bases, there was a span of 12 bases. The CDR3 spans 14 residues. Germline CDR1 and CDR2: SGHAT and FQNNGV. CDR3 in amino acids: CASSRGSGNEKLFF. For the CDR3, the DNA is TGTGCCAGCAGCCGGGGATCGGGGAATGAAAAACTGTTTTTT.

The chain recombines TRBV29-1 with TRBJ2-1, with 8 bases matching TRBD1. CDR3 size: 13 residues. The germline V gene encodes CDR1 SQVTM and CDR2 ANQGSEA. V gave up 3 bases and J gave up 10 bases; unmatched junction bases: 8. This CDR3 reads CSVDDRGLSEQFF. The CDR3 DNA reads as TGCAGCGTTGACGACAGGGGTTTAAGCGAGCAGTTCTTC.

This chain joins TRBV2 and TRBJ1-6; 10 nucleotides align to TRBD1. Germline V gene data show CDR1 as SNHLY and CDR2 as FYNNEI. This CDR3 is built from 14 residues. V was pared by 4 bases and J by 7 bases, with 1 base of the junction left unmatched. The CDR3 sequence is CASSGTGGNSPLHF. The CDR3 DNA follows: TGTGCCAGCAGTGGGACAGGGGGAAATTCACCCCTCCACTTT.

CDR3 residues: CASSLWGQGPLHF. The CDR3 bases are TGTGCCAGCAGCCTTTGGGGGCAGGGGCCCCTCCACTTT. V and J are TRBV4-2 and TRBJ1-6; tentatively, D is TRBD1 (6 bases). V lost 4 bases to trimming and J lost 13 bases, with 14 bases between them. Germline V gene data show CDR1 as LGHNA and CDR2 as YNFKEQ. CDR3 size: 13 residues.

This clonotype has more than one count but fewer than ten. The chain is built from TRBV11-2 and TRBJ2-7; no clear D gene. The CDR3 has 12 amino acids. The V end lost 5 bases, the J end lost 2 bases, and 7 bases lay between the germline ends. Germline loops: CDR1 SGHAT, CDR2 FQNNGV. DNA for the CDR3: TGTGCCAGCAGCGCAGTTACCTACGAGCAGTACTTC. It specifies CASSAVTYEQYF.

V and J are TRBV6-8 and TRBJ1-2; a weak D match, TRBD1 (6 bases). This CDR3 has 14 residues. CDR1 is MNHGY and CDR2 is SAAAGT in the germline V gene. V lost 5 bases and J lost 3, with 13 bases in between. CDR3 amino acids: CASSEADSDYGYTF. The CDR3 nucleotides are TGTGCCAGCAGTGAAGCGGACAGTGACTATGGCTACACCTTC.

The rearrangement joins TRBV20-1 to TRBJ2-2; tentatively, D is TRBD1 (6 bases). The CDR3 runs 16 residues. Trimming removed 1 base from V and 6 bases from J, with 18 bases in between. The germline V gene encodes CDR1 DFQATT and CDR2 SNEGSKA (reference sequence). CDR3 in amino acids: CSARGILTGPSGELFF. DNA of the CDR3: TGCAGTGCTAGAGGTATTCTGACAGGTCCGTCCGGGGAGCTGTTTTTT.

The chain has TRBV2 and TRBJ1-2; D is unresolved. Germline-derived CDR1 and CDR2 are SNHLY and FYNNEI. The V end was cut by 2 bases, the J end by 8 bases, with 12 bases between. This CDR3 is 13 amino acids long. This CDR3 reads CASSERVLGGYTF. Written as DNA, the CDR3 is TGTGCCAGCAGTGAACGAGTTTTAGGCGGCTACACCTTC.

The gene calls are TRBV28 and TRBJ1-1; D might be TRBD1 (6 bases). V dropped 2 bases and J dropped 4 bases, with 14 bases sitting between them. The CDR3 runs 15 residues. Germline V gives CDR1 MDHEN, CDR2 SYDVKM. The CDR3: CASSLPPGAGTEAFF. CDR3 nucleotide sequence: TGTGCCAGCAGTTTACCCCCAGGGGCGGGCACTGAAGCTTTCTTT.

This clonotype came up a few times. This rearrangement joins TRBV7-2 to TRBJ2-1, with 9 bases matching TRBD2. Germline CDR1 reads SGHTA; CDR2 reads FQGNSA. The CDR3 sequence is 17 residues long. V shed 0 bases, J shed 6 bases, and the junction held 9 bases outside the gene matches. Here the CDR3 DNA reads TGTGCCAGCAGCTTAGCTTTACTGGCGGGAGGGGGCAATGAGCAGTTCTTC. This gives the protein CASSLALLAGGGNEQFF.

This clonotype came up once. The chain is built from TRBV6-1 and TRBJ2-7; no clear D. Germline V gives CDR1 MNHNS, CDR2 SASEGT. The V and J ends lost 8 bases and 0 bases respectively, with 14 bases between them. The CDR3 consists of 14 residues. CDR3 sequence reads: CASREVGISYEQYF. The CDR3 DNA follows: TGTGCCAGCCGAGAGGTTGGGATCTCCTACGAGCAGTACTTC.

This clonotype was recorded a few times. The V call is TRBV19, the J call TRBJ2-5; D gene uncertain. This CDR3 spans 14 amino acids. Germline CDR1 and CDR2: LNHDA and SQIVND (reference sequence). The V end lost 5 bases, the J end lost 5 bases, and 15 bases lay between the germline ends. This chain's CDR3 is CASSPRTIGETQYF. CDR3 DNA sequence: TGTGCCAGTAGTCCCCGGACGATTGGGGAGACCCAGTACTTC. Full variable domain (missing parts from reference TRBV19 and TRBJ2-5): DGGITQSPKYLFRKEGQNVTLSCEQNLNHDAMYWYRQDPGQGLRLIYYSQIVNDFQKGDIAEGYSVSREKKESFPLTVTSAQKNPTAFYLCASSPRTIGETQYFGPGTRLLVL.

The gene calls are TRBV5-5 and TRBJ2-3; 12 bases align to TRBD1. Trimming at V came to 1 base and at J to 2 bases, leaving 5 bases not matched to a gene. CDR3 length equals 17 residues. CDR1 is SGHKS, CDR2 YYEKEE, per germline (reference sequence). CDR3 residues: CASSLRGQGADTDTQYF. In DNA, the CDR3 is TGTGCCAGCAGCTTGAGGGGACAGGGGGCGGACACAGATACGCAGTATTTT.

V usage is TRBV14 and J usage is TRBJ2-3; 14 nucleotides line up with TRBD2. The CDR3 is 21 amino acids. J lost 11 bases, V lost 1 base, and 23 bases had no gene match. CDR1 SGHDN and CDR2 FVKESK come from the germline V gene. The CDR3 is CASSQGLTSGREHLIRGGQYF. Written as DNA, the CDR3 is TGTGCCAGCAGCCAAGGCCTGACTAGCGGGAGGGAACATCTTATACGCGGTGGGCAGTATTTT.

The chain joins TRBV2 to TRBJ1-5, with 9 nucleotides matching TRBD1. The CDR3 sequence is 15 residues long. Germline loops: CDR1 SNHLY, CDR2 FYNNEI. Trimming took 5 bases from V and 6 from J; bases not matched to a gene: 8. CDR3 amino acids: CASSLPGTGTQPQHF. The CDR3 DNA follows: TGTGCCAGCAGTCTCCCCGGGACAGGGACTCAGCCCCAGCATTTT.

The rearrangement links TRBV6-6 to TRBJ2-7, with a possible D match to TRBD1 (5 bases). V was pared by 2 bases and J by 4 bases, with 9 bases between. This CDR3 is 13 amino acids long. Looked up from germline, CDR1 is MNHNY and CDR2 is SVGAGI (reference sequence). The CDR3 loop reads CASSYAKGYEQYF. CDR3 in DNA: TGTGCCAGCAGTTACGCGAAGGGGTACGAGCAGTACTTC.

The chain joins TRBV9 to TRBJ2-3, with a tentative D call TRBD1 (6 bases). Germline CDR1 and CDR2: SGDLS and YYNGEE. This CDR3 is built from 14 residues. The V end was cut by 0 bases, the J end by 3 bases, with 8 bases between. The chain's CDR3 is CASSVERGTDTQYF. CDR3 nucleotide sequence: TGTGCCAGCAGCGTAGAAAGGGGGACAGATACGCAGTATTTT.